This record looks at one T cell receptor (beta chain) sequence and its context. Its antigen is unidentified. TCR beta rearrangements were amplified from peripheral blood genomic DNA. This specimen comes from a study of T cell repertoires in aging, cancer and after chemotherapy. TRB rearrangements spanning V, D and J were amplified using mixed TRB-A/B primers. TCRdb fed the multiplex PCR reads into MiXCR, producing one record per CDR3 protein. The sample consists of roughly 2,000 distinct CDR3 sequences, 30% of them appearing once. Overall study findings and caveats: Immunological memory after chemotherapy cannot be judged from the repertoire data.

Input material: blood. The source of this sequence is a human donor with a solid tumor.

DNA for the CDR3: TGTGCCAGCAGAGAGACAGGGGCTAGCACAGATACGCAGTATTTT. Protein sequence: CASRETGASTDTQYF. The chain is built from TRBV6-1 and TRBJ2-3, with 8 bases identical to TRBD1. From germline, CDR1 is MNHNS and CDR2 SASEGT. Trimming at V came to 6 bases and at J to 0 bases, leaving 5 bases not matched to a gene. The CDR3 has 15 residues.